This TCR beta chain was observed in a study of shared clonotypes between healthy human individuals. Broader study findings: When naive CD4 clonotypes were compared across a few donors, about 4.8% were shared.

A word on this clone: The antigen is unknown.

Generated by immunoSEQ multiplex PCR, the TCRdb table keeps only in-frame clones and is missing some. The sample yields about 550,000 clones, around 95% seen once. V was clipped by 10 bases and J by 1 base, with 14 bases between them. The CDR3 is 13 amino acids. In germline, CDR1 is SNHLY, CDR2 FYNNEI. Terminally differentiated effector memory CD45RA+ cells were left out of the naive CD8 fraction, which was CD45RO-negative and positively selected for CCR7. The chain is built from TRBV2 and TRBJ2-7, with D perhaps TRBD1 (6 bases). The sequenced material came from naive CD8+ T cells sorted from blood. The TCR sequence derives from a woman aged 25 to 39 in good health. This CDR3 reads CAISQGRSYEQYF. In nucleotides, the CDR3 is TGTGCCATCTCACAGGGCCGGTCCTACGAGCAGTACTTC. The full variable domain, its missing parts supplied by reference TRBV2 and TRBJ2-7, is EPEVTQTPSHQVTQMGQEVILRCVPISNHLYFYWYRQILGQKVEFLVSFYNNEISEKSEIFDDQFSVERPDGSNFTLKIRSTKLEDSAMYFCAISQGRSYEQYFGPGTRLTVT.